This passage covers 6 T cell receptor beta chains from one sample sequenced in a study of T cells in Graves' hyperthyroidism and ophthalmopathy. The CDR3 regions of TCR beta were amplified from RNA transcripts. The HTBI primer set served for first-round RT-PCR of the TCR CDR3. TCRdb redid the calling of the multiplex PCR reads with MiXCR, one entry per CDR3 protein. The sample contains a few hundred thousand distinct CDR3 sequences, approximately 15% of which appear only once. Sequencing was performed on blood. The receptors come from a woman between 35 and 50 years old with Graves' ophthalmopathy.

This clonotype has at least ten counts. The CDR3 spells CSAMAVIGDTQYF. CDR3 bases: TGCAGTGCTATGGCGGTGATTGGGGATACGCAGTATTTT. The chain couples TRBV20-1 to TRBJ2-3; D is uncertain. V lost 4 bases and J 6 bases, leaving 14 bases between the germline ends. The CDR3 sequence is 13 residues long. Per germline, CDR1 DFQATT and CDR2 SNEGSKA (reference sequence).

The genes are TRBV7-3 and TRBJ2-6; TRBD1 is a possible D gene (5 bases). V lost 5 bases and J lost 3, with 11 bases in between. The CDR3 extends over 15 amino acids. Per germline, CDR1 SGHTA and CDR2 FQGTGA. In DNA form, the CDR3 reads TGTGCCAGCAGCCCTCAGGGCGTTGGGGCCAACGTCCTGACTTTC. Amino acids: CASSPQGVGANVLTF. The complete variable domain, with remaining parts taken from reference TRBV7-3 and TRBJ2-6, reads GAGVSQTPSNKVTEKGKYVELRCDPISGHTALYWYRQSLGQGPEFLIYFQGTGAADDSGLPNDRFFAVRPEGSVSTLKIQRTERGDSAVYLCASSPQGVGANVLTFGAGSRLTVL.

The table lists this clonotype with many counts. V is TRBV2 and J is TRBJ1-2; D not resolved. This CDR3 is 13 amino acids long. Deletions cut 3 bases from V and 4 bases from J, with 9 bases between. CDR1 and CDR2 from the germline V gene are SNHLY and FYNNEI. Written as DNA, the CDR3 is TGTGCCAGCAGTGACCCCCGCCTCTATGGCTACACCTTC. Translating gives CASSDPRLYGYTF.

Many counts were recorded for this clonotype. The rearrangement links TRBV12-3 or TRBV12-4 to TRBJ2-1; 13 nucleotides match TRBD2. V lost 6 bases to trimming and J lost 1 base; unmatched junction nucleotides: 18. The CDR3 totals 21 residues. CDR3 region: CASRHGRLTSGRIGSYNEQFF. CDR3 bases: TGTGCCAGCAGACACGGACGGTTGACTAGCGGGAGGATTGGGTCCTACAATGAGCAGTTCTTC.

This clonotype was recorded at least ten times. The chain joins TRBV12-3 or TRBV12-4 to TRBJ1-5; D unresolved. The V end lost 6 bases, the J end lost 0 bases, and 21 bases lay between the germline ends. CDR3 length equals 18 residues. The CDR3 sequence: CASSLGVDQSYSNQPQHF. CDR3 DNA: TGTGCCAGCAGCCTTGGAGTGGACCAGAGTTATAGCAATCAGCCCCAGCATTTT.

This rearrangement joins TRBV10-3 to TRBJ2-1, with D possibly matching TRBD2 (5 bases). The CDR3 totals 15 residues. V was shortened by 3 bases and J by 9 bases, with 18 bases between the two germline ends. The V gene's germline CDR1 is ENHRY and CDR2 SYGVKD. The CDR3 sequence is CAISDGSGWVGEQFF. For the CDR3, the DNA is TGTGCCATCAGTGACGGGTCGGGGTGGGTTGGTGAGCAGTTCTTC.